The TCR beta chain described here comes from a study of OX40 agonist ivuxolimab in advanced cancers. Study context: Administration of intravenous ivuxolimab to patients occurred every 2 weeks at 0.01 to 10 mg/kg.

Notes on the study in general: Clonal expansion was seen in CD4+ and CD8+ blood T cells by week 6 at 0.1 to 3.0 mg/kg.

The CDR3 covers 14 residues. The V and J ends lost 7 bases and 1 base respectively, with 13 bases between them. Germline V gene sequence: CDR1 MDHEN, CDR2 SYDVKM. TCRdb keeps only in-frame clones here, not all; method: immunoSEQ multiplex PCR. The table includes about 20,000 clones, approximately 78% detected once. Notes on this clone: Its target is not known.

The origin of this receptor is an adult with an advanced solid tumor such as melanoma, head and neck, liver or kidney cancer. Sequences were derived from CD4+ or CD8+ T cells sorted from blood, sampled in a trial of the OX40 agonist ivuxolimab. The rearrangement uses TRBV28 and TRBJ1-1; TRBD1 might be the D (6 bases). The CDR3: CASTPGTKNTEAFF. DNA for the CDR3: TGTGCCAGCACCCCCGGGACAAAGAACACTGAAGCTTTCTTT.